Detailed here is one TCR beta chain. What it binds is unknown. It may be a read error: a sequence one base away is much more abundant. Methods described previously, with TCR primers listed, were used for bulk TCR libraries. From the PCR reads, TCRdb called clonotypes with MiXCR, one entry per CDR3 protein. The profile covers some 65,000 distinct CDR3 sequences, with less than 20% appearing a single time and about 1.6% taken by the ten largest. This sample stems from a study of molecular identifiers for immune sequencing clone quantification. Points from the study as a whole: Over 97% of effector molecules, but under 1% in naive cells, were held by clones with more than 20 RNA copies.

The V end lost 1 base, the J end lost 10 bases, and 10 bases lay between the germline ends. Germline V lookup: CDR1 GTSNPN, CDR2 SVGIG (reference sequence). The CDR3 contains 11 residues. V and J are TRBV30 and TRBJ1-1, with D maybe TRBD1 (5 bases). The source material was naive CD8+ T cells from blood, with Jurkat cell RNA spiked in. Subset: FACS-sorted CD8+CD4-CCR7+CD45RA+ naive T cells. The TCR was taken from a human donor in good health. Some libraries in this study had Jurkat cell RNA spiked in. For the CDR3, the DNA is TGTGCCTGGAGTGGGGGGACCGGAGCTTTCTTT. This encodes CAWSGGTGAFF.